Below, 32 T cell receptor beta chains from the same sample are listed, as sequenced in a study of naive and memory T cell subsets. Two oligonucleotides, mixed equimolar, formed the beta constant-region primer covering TRBC1 and TRBC2. The ligated cDNA underwent four PCR rounds using SP2 and nested alpha and beta constant-region primers. TCRdb reprocessed the UMI-ligation and nested PCR reads with MiXCR, giving one entry per CDR3 protein. The sample lists 3,500 to 5,500 distinct CDR3 sequences, 5.2% occurring once. Input material: effector memory CD8+ T cells from blood. The subset was: effector memory, CD45RA- CD27-. The source of these receptors is a human donor in good health.

This clonotype was picked up many times. The V and J genes are TRBV19 and TRBJ2-7, with 10 bases aligning to TRBD2. In germline, CDR1 is LNHDA, CDR2 SQIVND (reference sequence). This CDR3 comprises 12 residues. Trimming at V came to 5 bases and at J to 11 bases, leaving 6 bases not matched to a gene. CDR3 residues: CASSPGTSEKYF. The CDR3 nucleotides read TGTGCCAGTAGTCCCGGGACTAGCGAAAAGTACTTC.

V is TRBV5-5 and J is TRBJ2-3; 9 bases map to TRBD1. V shed 4 bases, J shed 4 bases, and the junction held 10 bases outside the gene matches. The germline V gene has CDR1 SGHKS and CDR2 YYEKEE (reference sequence). The CDR3 is 16 amino acids. The chain's CDR3 is CASSPRDRDIADTQYF. The DNA of the CDR3 is TGTGCCAGCAGCCCCCGGGACAGGGATATTGCAGATACGCAGTATTTT.

By its share, this clonotype is medium-sized (0.01 to 0.1%). At one end, the junction sequence differs from germline, possibly due to a read error. The CDR3 DNA follows: TGTGCCAGCAGTCCGGTGGGAGATCAGGCCCAGCATTTT. It is translated as CASSPVGDQAQHF. This rearrangement joins TRBV2 to TRBJ1-5, with D hard to call. CDR1 SNHLY and CDR2 FYNNEI come from the germline V gene. The CDR3 has 13 amino acids.

The V call is TRBV20-1, the J call TRBJ2-7, with 7 bases lining up with TRBD2. The CDR3 has 17 amino acids. Germline V gives CDR1 DFQATT, CDR2 SNEGSKA (reference sequence). After removal of 0 bases from V and 0 bases from J, the junction contained 11 bases not matched to a gene. In nucleotides, the CDR3 is TGCAGTGCTAGAGACCCCTTTAGCGGGCGAAGCTCCTACGAGCAGTACTTC. Its protein product is CSARDPFSGRSSYEQYF.

This clonotype qualifies as medium-sized. This chain uses TRBV9 with TRBJ2-3; 7 positions match TRBD2. Germline V gene lookup returns CDR1 SGDLS and CDR2 YYNGEE. The CDR3 is made up of 15 amino acids. Germline trimming cut 4 bases from V and 1 base from J; bases unmatched to any gene: 6. CDR3 DNA sequence: TGTGCCAGCAGCTACGGGGGGACGCGCACAGATACGCAGTATTTT. Protein: CASSYGGTRTDTQYF.

This clonotype was seen at least ten times. The V call is TRBV4-1, the J call TRBJ2-1, with 8 positions matching TRBD2. This CDR3 spans 15 amino acids. Per the germline V gene, CDR1 is MGHRA and CDR2 is YSYEKL. The trim removed 3 bases at V and 8 bases at J, leaving 9 bases unmatched. The CDR3 nucleotides read TGCGCCAGCAGCCATAGTAGCGGGACTCGCGATGAGCAGTTCTTC. Its translation: CASSHSSGTRDEQFF.

This clonotype was detected ten times or more. V usage is TRBV20-1 and J usage is TRBJ2-7, with 7 bases lining up with TRBD1. The CDR3 extends over 14 amino acids. V lost 2 bases, J lost 3 bases, and 7 bases stayed unmatched. Per the germline V gene, CDR1 is DFQATT and CDR2 is SNEGSKA (reference sequence). The chain's CDR3 is CSARSAGTDYEQYF. For the CDR3, the DNA is TGCAGTGCTAGATCCGCCGGGACAGACTACGAGCAGTACTTC.

This clonotype was seen ten or more times. The chain recombines TRBV24-1 with TRBJ2-7; D not resolved. Looked up from germline, CDR1 is KGHDR and CDR2 is SFDVKD. The CDR3 has 13 residues. Trimming left V 2 bases short and J 5 bases short, with 9 bases between. This CDR3 is CATSDYVLNEQYF. The DNA of the CDR3 is TGTGCCACCAGTGATTATGTGCTCAACGAGCAGTACTTC.

By its share, this clonotype is medium-sized. The J gene is TRBJ2-1, the V gene TRBV29-1, with D possibly called TRBD1 or TRBD2 (6 bases each). The V gene's germline CDR1 is SQVTM and CDR2 ANQGSEA. V shed 4 bases and J shed 5 bases, with 15 bases lying between them. The CDR3 length is 14 residues. The CDR3 coding sequence is TGCAGCGTTGTTCTGGCGGGACAAGACAATGAGCAGTTCTTC. This sequence encodes CSVVLAGQDNEQFF.

This clonotype was counted ten times or more. J is TRBJ2-2 and V is TRBV21-1; the D call of TRBD1 is as the table states it, not checked on the DNA. TRBV21-1 is flagged as a pseudogene. This CDR3 region has 15 residues. DNA for the CDR3: TGTGCCAGCAGCAAAGATCCAGGGGGCGCCGGGGAGCTGTTTTTT. This translates into CASSKDPGGAGELFF.

This clonotype was recorded at least ten times. The chain uses TRBV27 and TRBJ2-1, with D perhaps matching TRBD2 (7 bases). Deletions cut 7 bases from V and 10 bases from J, with 20 bases between. Germline V gene data show CDR1 as MNHEY and CDR2 as SMNVEV (reference sequence). This CDR3 contains 14 residues. The CDR3 region is CASTGGLAVREQFF. CDR3 DNA: TGTGCCAGCACTGGGGGGCTAGCGGTCCGGGAGCAGTTCTTC.

This clonotype is classed as medium-sized. V is TRBV6-5 and J is TRBJ2-1; D perhaps matches TRBD2 (7 bases). Germline CDR1 MNHEY, CDR2 SVGAGI. V was cut by 6 bases and J by 4 bases, with 19 bases left in between. CDR3 length equals 16 residues. DNA for the CDR3: TGTGCCAGCAGCTCGGGGGGCGCTAGCAGATACAATGAGCAGTTCTTC. Its protein is CASSSGGASRYNEQFF.

In its sample, this clonotype was seen many times. The rearrangement links TRBV20-1 to TRBJ1-5, with no clear D. This CDR3 spans 14 amino acids. The germline V and J ends were trimmed by 1 base and 1 base, with 8 bases remaining between them. Germline loops: CDR1 DFQATT, CDR2 SNEGSKA (reference sequence). CDR3 loop: CSARGEISNQPQHF. The CDR3 DNA follows: TGCAGTGCTAGAGGGGAAATCAGCAATCAGCCCCAGCATTTT.

In its sample, this clonotype was seen many times. V gene TRBV20-1 combines with J gene TRBJ2-7; TRBD2 matches 12 bases. This CDR3 contains 16 residues. Germline assignment: CDR1 DFQATT and CDR2 SNEGSKA (reference sequence). V lost 2 bases and J lost 3; bases outside the gene matches: 8. CDR3 region: CSARSSRLAGDYEQYF. The CDR3 DNA sequence: TGCAGTGCTAGATCCTCTCGACTAGCGGGGGACTACGAGCAGTACTTC.

This clonotype was seen only a few times. This sequence joins TRBV5-4 and TRBJ2-1; D remains ambiguous. V lost 4 bases, J lost 6 bases, and 11 bases lay in between. The germline CDR1 and CDR2 sequences are SGHNT and YYREEE (reference sequence). CDR3 length: 13 amino acids. CDR3 in DNA: TGTGCCAGCAGCCCCTCGACTGTCAATGAGCAGTTCTTC. Encoded protein: CASSPSTVNEQFF.

This clonotype was seen only a few times. V and J are TRBV5-1 and TRBJ1-4; the D is unclear. CDR1 is SGHRS and CDR2 is YFSETQ in the germline V gene. This CDR3 is 14 amino acids long. Trimming left V 4 bases short and J 4 bases short, with 11 bases between. CDR3 DNA sequence: TGCGCCAGCAGCATTTTGACTTTTAATGAAAAACTGTTTTTT. Its protein product is CASSILTFNEKLFF.

This clonotype is classed as medium-sized. The chain is built from TRBV6-2 or TRBV6-3 and TRBJ2-3; perhaps TRBD2 as D (5 bases). There are 14 residues in the CDR3. Deletions cut 0 bases from V and 2 bases from J, with 6 bases between. Germline V CDR1 and CDR2: MNHEY, SVGEGT. CDR3 protein: CASSYSTTTDTQYF. Written as DNA, the CDR3 is TGTGCCAGCAGTTACTCGACTACCACAGATACGCAGTATTTT.

This clonotype was recorded at least ten times. J is TRBJ1-5 and V is TRBV27; D uncertain. The germline V and J ends were trimmed by 1 base and 6 bases, with 7 bases remaining between them. Germline V lookup: CDR1 MNHEY, CDR2 SMNVEV (reference sequence). CDR3 length equals 13 residues. CDR3 loop: CASSLWYGQPQHF. For the CDR3, the DNA is TGTGCCAGCAGTTTATGGTACGGTCAGCCCCAGCATTTT.

This clonotype showed up many times. The chain combines TRBV14 with TRBJ2-7; 7 bases agree with TRBD2. The V segment lost 3 bases and the J segment 3 bases; nucleotides outside the gene matches: 23. The CDR3 runs to 20 residues. Germline values: CDR1 SGHDN, CDR2 FVKESK. The CDR3 DNA reads as TGTGCCAGCAGCCATATCTTTTGGCGGGGGTACGCCGGGCCGGACTACGAGCAGTACTTC. Protein sequence: CASSHIFWRGYAGPDYEQYF.

A few counts support this clonotype. The chain uses TRBV4-3 and TRBJ1-5; no clear D gene. The CDR3 consists of 15 residues. Between the trimmed V and J ends, which lost 0 bases and 11 bases, there was a span of 17 bases. Germline assignment: CDR1 LGHNA and CDR2 YSLEER. CDR3 nucleotides: TGCGCCAGCAGCCAAGATGGGGAGGGATTCAGCACCCAGCATTTT. This translates into CASSQDGEGFSTQHF.

About this clonotype itself: A much larger clone is a single base away; this may be a read error. The chain joins TRBV6-2 or TRBV6-3 to TRBJ1-1, with D perhaps matching TRBD1 (5 bases). CDR1 and CDR2 from the germline V gene are MNHEY and SVGEGT. The CDR3 has 13 amino acids. The CDR3, as DNA: TGTGCCAGCAGTTACAGGGGCCATACTGAAGTTTTCTTT. This codes for CASSYRGHTEVFF.

This clonotype was counted many times. This chain connects TRBV28 to TRBJ2-7; weak D call: TRBD1 (6 bases). This CDR3 comprises 14 residues. Germline CDR1 MDHEN, CDR2 SYDVKM. Trimming took 3 bases from V and 1 from J, leaving 10 bases between them. The CDR3 spells CASSFETGSYEQYF. The CDR3 DNA reads as TGTGCCAGCAGTTTCGAGACAGGTTCCTACGAGCAGTACTTC.

In its sample, this clonotype ranks as medium-sized. The rearrangement links TRBV7-9 to TRBJ2-5; 7 positions agree with TRBD1. Germline assignment: CDR1 SEHNR and CDR2 FQNEAQ (reference sequence). J was trimmed by 0 bases and V by 5 bases; bases with no gene match: 9. The CDR3 spans 16 residues. The CDR3 reads CASSVPTGTDQETQYF. CDR3 DNA: TGTGCCAGCAGCGTACCGACAGGGACGGACCAAGAGACCCAGTACTTC.

The chain couples TRBV28 to TRBJ1-2; D unresolved. The ends were cut back, 5 bases at V and 1 base at J, with 17 bases in the middle. The germline V gene encodes CDR1 MDHEN and CDR2 SYDVKM. The CDR3 spans 16 residues. CDR3 nucleotide sequence: TGTGCCAGCAGTCCCCTCCCGGCCACCGTTAACTATGGCTACACCTTC. Encoded protein: CASSPLPATVNYGYTF.

There are many counts of this clonotype. The CDR3 protein is CASSQAPGQGDHNEQFF. As DNA, the CDR3 is TGCGCCAGCAGCCAAGCCCCGGGACAGGGGGACCACAATGAGCAGTTCTTC. The genes are TRBV4-1 and TRBJ2-1; 11 bases match TRBD1. The length of the CDR3 is 17 residues. Germline V lookup: CDR1 MGHRA, CDR2 YSYEKL. V lost 1 base and J lost 5; bases outside the gene matches: 7.

The table lists this clonotype with many counts. V is TRBV28 and J is TRBJ2-5; 10 nucleotides line up with TRBD1. The length of the CDR3 is 15 residues. Trimming cost V 5 bases and J 5 bases; bases outside gene matches: 8. Germline V gene data show CDR1 as MDHEN and CDR2 as SYDVKM. In nucleotides, the CDR3 is TGTGCCAGCAGTCAACAGACAGGGGGCGTTGAGACCCAGTACTTC. It is translated as CASSQQTGGVETQYF.

This clonotype is medium-sized in the sample. The V call is TRBV6-1, the J call TRBJ2-7; 7 nucleotides align to TRBD1. Germline V CDR1 and CDR2: MNHNS, SASEGT. The V gene end was trimmed by 7 bases and the J gene end by 0 bases; junction bases not matched to a gene: 9. This CDR3 is 15 amino acids long. CDR3 region: CASKELGGVSYEQYF. CDR3 DNA sequence: TGTGCCAGCAAGGAATTAGGGGGCGTCTCCTACGAGCAGTACTTC.

By sample share, this clonotype is medium-sized. The V call is TRBV9, the J call TRBJ2-5; D is undetermined. Trimming left V 0 bases short and J 2 bases short, with 11 bases between. CDR1 is SGDLS and CDR2 is YYNGEE in the germline V gene. This CDR3 contains 15 residues. CDR3 in amino acids: CASSVAWGSQETQYF. The CDR3 region has the DNA TGTGCCAGCAGCGTAGCTTGGGGATCGCAAGAGACCCAGTACTTC.

This clonotype was recorded many times. CDR3 DNA: TGTGCCAGCAGTTTGACAGGGGGATATAATTCACCCCTCCACTTT. Translated: CASSLTGGYNSPLHF. The chain combines TRBV28 with TRBJ1-6; 9 positions agree with TRBD1. With V trimmed by 3 bases and J by 4 bases, 1 base remained unmatched. CDR3 length: 15 residues. Germline CDR1 and CDR2: MDHEN and SYDVKM. Looking up the rest from reference TRBV28 and TRBJ1-6 gives the full variable domain: DVKVTQSSRYLVKRTGEKVFLECVQDMDHENMFWYRQDPGLGLRLIYFSYDVKMKEKGDIPEGYSVSREKKERFSLILESASTNQTSMYLCASSLTGGYNSPLHFGNGTRLTVT.

This clonotype is classed as medium-sized. V is TRBV5-1 and J is TRBJ2-2; D is ambiguous. The CDR3 runs to 18 residues. Deletions cut 2 bases from V and 1 base from J, with 18 bases between. From germline, CDR1 is SGHRS and CDR2 YFSETQ. The CDR3 DNA reads as TGCGCCAGCAGCTTTGACGCGGCGGCCGCGCTGAACACCGGGGAGCTGTTTTTT. This translates into CASSFDAAAALNTGELFF. Variable domain in full (rest from reference TRBV5-1 and TRBJ2-2): KAGVTQTPRYLIKTRGQQVTLSCSPISGHRSVSWYQQTPGQGLQFLFEYFSETQRNKGNFPGRFSGRQFSNSRSEMNVSTLELGDSALYLCASSFDAAAALNTGELFFGEGSRLTVL.

The chain recombines TRBV28 with TRBJ2-7; 8 bases agree with TRBD2. This CDR3 region has 14 residues. Germline V gene data show CDR1 as MDHEN and CDR2 as SYDVKM. Trimming took 2 bases from V and 5 from J; bases not matched to a gene: 5. The CDR3 coding sequence is TGTGCCAGCAGTTTAGGCCGGGAGGGACACGAGCAGTACTTC. It codes for CASSLGREGHEQYF. The full variable domain, its missing parts supplied by reference TRBV28 and TRBJ2-7, is DVKVTQSSRYLVKRTGEKVFLECVQDMDHENMFWYRQDPGLGLRLIYFSYDVKMKEKGDIPEGYSVSREKKERFSLILESASTNQTSMYLCASSLGREGHEQYFGPGTRLTVT.

This clonotype was detected a few times. The chain combines TRBV28 with TRBJ2-7, with 7 nucleotides matching TRBD2. This CDR3 has 13 amino acids. V shed 8 bases and J 3 bases; nucleotides not matched to a gene: 7. Germline V CDR1 and CDR2: MDHEN, SYDVKM. CDR3 amino acids: CASGGDYLYEQYF. CDR3 bases: TGTGCCAGCGGGGGGGACTACCTCTACGAGCAGTACTTC.